This T cell receptor beta chain was retrieved from a study of blood T cell repertoires in COVID-19. Overall study context: PBMCs, B-cell-depleted T cells, or T cells were the source of the cDNA or gDNA that made up the material.

This clone was recorded only once. Seattle researchers signed up patients amid active infection and tracked them longitudinally. The CDR3 runs 16 residues. Germline values: CDR1 MNHEY, CDR2 SVGAGI. V shed 3 bases, J shed 2 bases, and the junction held 7 bases outside the gene matches. Authors' processing steps: Estimation of nucleated cell counts relied on the amplification of reference gene primers. Using immunoSEQ multiplex PCR, the repertoire was profiled, and TCRdb retains in-frame clones only, with some absent. V and J calls and clone size follow that table, whereas D and trimming were derived from the DNA. The repertoire holds 300,000 to 400,000 clones, with about 88% as singletons.

The receptor comes from a woman between 70 and 85 years old with COVID-19, enrolled during active disease. Source material: peripheral blood. The chain combines TRBV6-5 with TRBJ1-1, with 9 bases lining up with TRBD1. The CDR3 protein is CASSYSGTGQNTEAFF. CDR3 coding DNA: TGTGCCAGCAGTTATAGCGGGACAGGGCAAAACACTGAAGCTTTCTTT.